This T cell receptor (beta chain) was found in a study of blood T cell repertoires in COVID-19. Study summary: Whether acute or convalescent, the COVID-19 samples came from the United States, Italy and Spain. The cDNA or gDNA used as material had been derived from T cells, B-cell-depleted T cells, or PBMCs.

Clones were sequenced by immunoSEQ multiplex PCR, and TCRdb holds only the in-frame ones, with some missing. The sample yields about 180,000 clones, 79% seen once. Enrolled during active infection, Seattle patients were then followed longitudinally. The CDR3 runs 13 residues. V was trimmed by 6 bases and J by 6 bases, leaving 15 bases between them. Germline loops: CDR1 LNHNV, CDR2 YYDKDF (reference sequence). The chain joins TRBV15 to TRBJ2-7; D unresolved. Sequencing input: peripheral blood. The TCR comes from a woman aged 55-70 years with COVID-19, enrolled during active disease. DNA of the CDR3: TGTGCCACCAGTCTAGTGTCGTCGGCCGAGCAGTACTTC. Translating it yields CATSLVSSAEQYF.